In its sample, the clone carrying this T cell receptor (beta chain) was seen many times. Its antigen is not known. The V and J ends lost 5 bases and 4 bases respectively, with 14 bases between them. The germline gives CDR1 SGHAT, CDR2 FQNNGV. This CDR3 is 14 amino acids long. The source of the sample is a study of T cells in Graves' hyperthyroidism and ophthalmopathy. Amplification yielded TCR beta CDR3 regions, with RNA transcripts as the source. The study used the HTBI primer set for a first-round RT-PCR of the TCR CDR3. MiXCR, run by TCRdb on the multiplex PCR reads, gives a single entry per CDR3 protein. The top ten hold around 54% of the sample, which has under 350,000 distinct CDR3 sequences, approximately 18% seen once. Findings and limits, study-wide: Blood also carried most thyroid clonotypes expanded above 0.001. Before onset, by a median of approximately 5.9 months, the model predicted ophthalmopathy.

Patients aged 18 to 65 had newly diagnosed hyperthyroidism that had lasted under 2 months. The PBMCs were sourced from fresh peripheral blood (about 9.7 ml). This clonotype was obtained from a woman in her fifties or sixties with Graves' hyperthyroidism. The rearrangement uses TRBV11-2 and TRBJ1-1; D remains unclear. The sample was blood. The CDR3 DNA sequence: TGTGCCAGCAGCCTTAACCCTTTGAGCACTGAAGCTTTCTTT. Translation: CASSLNPLSTEAFF. Full variable domain (missing parts from reference TRBV11-2 and TRBJ1-1): EAGVAQSPRYKIIEKRQSVAFWCNPISGHATLYWYQQILGQGPKLLIQFQNNGVVDDSQLPKDRFSAERLKGVDSTLKIQPAKLEDSAVYLCASSLNPLSTEAFFGQGTRLTVV.